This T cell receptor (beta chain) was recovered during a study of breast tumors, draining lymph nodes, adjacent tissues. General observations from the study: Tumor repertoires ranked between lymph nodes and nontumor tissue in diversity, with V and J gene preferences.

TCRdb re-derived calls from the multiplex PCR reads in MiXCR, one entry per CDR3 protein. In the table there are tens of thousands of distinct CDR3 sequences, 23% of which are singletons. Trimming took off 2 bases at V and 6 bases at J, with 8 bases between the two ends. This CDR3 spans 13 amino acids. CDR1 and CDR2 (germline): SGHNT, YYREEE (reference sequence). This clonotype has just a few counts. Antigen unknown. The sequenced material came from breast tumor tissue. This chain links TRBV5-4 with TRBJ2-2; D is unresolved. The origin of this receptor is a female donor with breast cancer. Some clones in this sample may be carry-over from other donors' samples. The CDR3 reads CASSLTDSGELFF. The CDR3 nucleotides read TGTGCCAGCAGCTTAACCGATTCCGGGGAGCTGTTTTTT.